Below, 14 T cell receptor beta chains from the same sample are listed, as sequenced in a study of T cells after yellow fever vaccination. In TCRdb, the 5' RACE reads were re-called with MiXCR into one record per CDR3 protein. The sample has fewer than 350,000 distinct CDR3 sequences, roughly 8.7% seen once; the top ten hold 15% to 20%. The specimen comprised PBMCs, sampled on the day of the first yellow fever vaccination. The receptors were gathered from a man younger than 30 who received the YFV17D yellow fever vaccine.

This clonotype was seen more than once but under ten times. The J gene is TRBJ2-4, the V gene TRBV5-1; TRBD1 might be the D (5 bases). V was cut by 0 bases and J by 3 bases, with 7 bases left in between. The V gene's germline CDR1 is SGHRS and CDR2 YFSETQ. This CDR3 spans 14 amino acids. The chain's CDR3 is CASSLEGLKNIQYF. For the CDR3, the DNA is TGCGCCAGCAGCTTGGAGGGGCTCAAAAACATTCAGTACTTC.

The rearrangement uses TRBV6-2 or TRBV6-3 and TRBJ2-1; TRBD2 agrees at 12 bases. CDR1 MNHEY and CDR2 SVGEGT come from the germline V gene. The CDR3 contains 13 residues. V shed 2 bases and J 12 bases; nucleotides not matched to a gene: 2. CDR3 sequence reads: CASSYGTSGWQFF. CDR3 coding DNA: TGTGCCAGCAGTTACGGGACTAGCGGGTGGCAGTTCTTC.

The genes are TRBV2 and TRBJ2-3; perhaps TRBD2 as D (7 bases). The germline V gene encodes CDR1 SNHLY and CDR2 FYNNEI. The V end was cut by 8 bases, the J end by 4 bases, with 10 bases between. The CDR3 has 12 residues. DNA for the CDR3: TGTGCCAGCCGGGGGGCCTCAGATACGCAGTATTTT. As protein: CASRGASDTQYF. The whole variable domain, filled in from reference TRBV2 and TRBJ2-3, reads EPEVTQTPSHQVTQMGQEVILRCVPISNHLYFYWYRQILGQKVEFLVSFYNNEISEKSEIFDDQFSVERPDGSNFTLKIRSTKLEDSAMYFCASRGASDTQYFGPGTRLTVL.

The rearrangement uses TRBV2 and TRBJ2-7; weak D call: TRBD1 (5 bases). V shed 4 bases and J shed 3 bases, with 13 bases lying between them. The V gene's germline CDR1 is SNHLY and CDR2 FYNNEI. The CDR3 extends over 14 amino acids. The CDR3 is CASSVEQGRYEQYF. The CDR3 DNA follows: TGTGCCAGCAGTGTAGAGCAGGGCCGCTACGAGCAGTACTTC.

There are a few counts of this clonotype. The J gene is TRBJ1-2, the V gene TRBV7-3; no definite D call. V was shortened by 5 bases and J by 5 bases, with 12 bases between the two germline ends. From germline, CDR1 is SGHTA and CDR2 FQGTGA. This CDR3 region has 13 residues. The CDR3 DNA reads TGTGCCAGCAGCCAGGATCCGCAGTATGGCTACACCTTC. This codes for CASSQDPQYGYTF. The full variable domain, completed using reference TRBV7-3 and TRBJ1-2, is GAGVSQTPSNKVTEKGKYVELRCDPISGHTALYWYRQSLGQGPEFLIYFQGTGAADDSGLPNDRFFAVRPEGSVSTLKIQRTERGDSAVYLCASSQDPQYGYTFGSGTRLTVV.

The V call is TRBV10-3, the J call TRBJ2-5, with D perhaps being TRBD1 or TRBD2 (5 bases each). The germline V and J ends were trimmed by 4 bases and 4 bases, with 16 bases remaining between them. Per germline, CDR1 ENHRY and CDR2 SYGVKD. This CDR3 region has 15 residues. CDR3 protein: CAISGFGRAGETQYF. In nucleotides, the CDR3 is TGTGCCATCAGTGGCTTCGGCAGGGCGGGAGAGACCCAGTACTTC.

This clonotype turned up a few times. The gene calls are TRBV7-9 and TRBJ2-5; D might be TRBD2 (6 bases). This CDR3 is 14 amino acids long. Looked up from germline, CDR1 is SEHNR and CDR2 is FQNEAQ (reference sequence). V was pared by 3 bases and J by 2 bases, with 10 bases between. In DNA, the CDR3 is TGTGCCAGCAGCTTTAGCGGATCTCAAGAGACCCAGTACTTC. Protein product: CASSFSGSQETQYF.

CDR3 loop: CASSYLSSNTGELFF. Here the CDR3 DNA reads TGTGCCAGCAGTTACTTATCCAGTAACACCGGGGAGCTGTTTTTT. The chain joins TRBV6-5 to TRBJ2-2; D is unclear. The V gene's germline CDR1 is MNHEY and CDR2 SVGAGI. V gave up 1 base and J gave up 2 bases, with 8 bases separating them. CDR3 size: 15 residues.

This chain uses TRBV5-1 with TRBJ2-1; D remains unclear. The CDR3 consists of 14 residues. Germline lookup yields CDR1 SGHRS and CDR2 YFSETQ. V dropped 5 bases and J dropped 3 bases, with 12 bases sitting between them. CDR3 loop: CASRQGPVYNEQFF. Here the CDR3 DNA reads TGCGCCAGCAGGCAAGGGCCCGTCTACAATGAGCAGTTCTTC.

In this sample, this clonotype turned up a few times. The V call is TRBV7-9, the J call TRBJ1-1, with D possibly matching TRBD1 (5 bases). CDR3 length equals 12 residues. The germline V gene has CDR1 SEHNR and CDR2 FQNEAQ (reference sequence). V dropped 8 bases and J dropped 5 bases, with 12 bases sitting between them. DNA of the CDR3: TGTGCCAGCGGGGGGTTGGTAACTGAAGCTTTCTTT. Protein: CASGGLVTEAFF.

The V gene is TRBV12-5, the J gene TRBJ1-5; no definite D call. The CDR3 is 13 residues long. Germline CDR1 LGHNT, CDR2 FRNRAP. The V gene lost 7 bases and the J gene lost 4 bases, with 11 bases spanning the gap. CDR3 DNA sequence: TGTGCTAGTGCCTCGGACGGTAATCAGCCCCAGCATTTT. Its translation is CASASDGNQPQHF.

This clonotype was counted only a few times. The chain joins TRBV25-1 to TRBJ2-1; no clear D. Trimming took off 3 bases at V and 0 bases at J, with 6 bases between the two ends. This CDR3 has 14 residues. CDR1 and CDR2 from the germline V gene are MGHDK and SYGVNS. The CDR3, as DNA: TGTGCCAGCAGTGACGGGCACTCCTACAATGAGCAGTTCTTC. This gives the protein CASSDGHSYNEQFF.

This chain connects TRBV24-1 to TRBJ2-1, with 10 nucleotides matching TRBD2. The CDR3 is made up of 16 amino acids. Unmatched junction bases numbered 9, after V lost 3 bases and J lost 8 bases. Looked up from germline, CDR1 is KGHDR and CDR2 is SFDVKD. CDR3 residues: CATSDNLAGAGDEQFF. For the CDR3, the DNA is TGTGCCACCAGTGATAATCTAGCGGGGGCCGGGGATGAGCAGTTCTTC.

The V gene is TRBV11-2, the J gene TRBJ2-5, with 9 bases aligning to TRBD2. The CDR3 sequence is 18 residues long. Germline V gene lookup returns CDR1 SGHAT and CDR2 FQNNGV. V dropped 5 bases and J dropped 0; count of bases not matched to a gene: 13. The CDR3, as DNA: TGTGCCAGCAGCCCCGCTCTAAGGAGCGGGGGGAACCAAGAGACCCAGTACTTC. Amino acids: CASSPALRSGGNQETQYF.